The rows below give T cell receptor beta chains drawn from one sample of a study of shared clonotypes between healthy human individuals. TCRdb's table, derived via immunoSEQ multiplex PCR, lists solely in-frame clones and lacks some. This table has hundreds of thousands of clones, approximately 96% appearing once. The sequenced sample was naive CD8+ T cells sorted from blood. These TCRs come from a woman between 25 and 40 years old in good health. The conserved cysteine and the conserved F or W are not part of the CDR3 here. Fields, in order: J gene, V gene, CDR3 protein.

TRBJ1-2	TRBV15	ATSRDRINYGYT
TRBJ1-1	TRBV5-4	ASSLWGQARMNTEAF
TRBJ1-3	TRBV28	ASSPMGGTGNTIY
TRBJ2-1	TRBV7-8	ASSEGQGVVAVFYNEQF
TRBJ1-2	TRBV19	ASSKATGSSYT
TRBJ2-3	TRBV2	ASKTELAATDTQY
TRBJ2-3	TRBV27	ASSLSPGAGTDTQY
TRBJ1-5	TRBV6-1	ASSEGYRGRGEPQH
TRBJ2-7	TRBV7-9	ASSLITSVTYEQY
TRBJ1-2	TRBV7-9	ASRGDRTMGGYT
TRBJ2-7	TRBV7-6	ASSLDGTDLYEQY
NA	TRBV28	ASQTPWASYEQY
TRBJ2-3	TRBV27	ASSPLTAGDTQY
TRBJ2-7	TRBV6-5	ASSPDGYEQY
TRBJ2-7	TRBV7-9	ASSPVGGFYEQY
TRBJ2-7	TRBV4-2	ASSQDGTGEYYEQY
TRBJ2-7	TRBV10-2	ASSVVGTSYEQY
TRBJ2-7	TRBV11-3	ASSSGDVYEQY
TRBJ2-1	TRBV19	ASSVRDHGEQF
TRBJ1-1	TRBV7-9	ASSLGITGNTEAF
TRBJ1-1	TRBV28	ASSLSRVTEAF
TRBJ2-7	TRBV5-8	ASSLKLGGQY
TRBJ1-5	TRBV28	ASTYLNLYSNQPQH
TRBJ2-7	TRBV9	ASSVASWGEQY
TRBJ2-7	TRBV2	ASGVGSLSYEQY
TRBJ2-6	TRBV9	ASSVMGNSGANVLT
TRBJ1-3	TRBV6-5	ASSYTQNSGNTIY
TRBJ2-2	TRBV7-9	ASSLADGQGNTGELF
TRBJ2-1	TRBV28	ASSPGASGSPFNYSYNEQF
TRBJ2-7	TRBV7-8	ASSLVPPTAGYGEQY
TRBJ2-5	TRBV11-2	ASSLVSQGAYETQY
TRBJ1-2	TRBV9	ASSVNSGHIYGYT
TRBJ2-7	TRBV7-9	ASSPARDYEQY